Following are 5 T cell receptor beta chains from one sample sequenced in a study of T cells after yellow fever vaccination. MiXCR, run by TCRdb on the 5' RACE reads, gives a single entry per CDR3 protein. The repertoire has around 340,000 distinct CDR3 sequences, about an eighth of them found once; the top ten carry roughly 3.1%. The sequences come from CD4+ T cells sorted from PBMCs, collected 15 days after the yellow fever booster vaccination. These receptors were collected from a man younger than 30 who received the YFV17D yellow fever vaccine.

This clonotype occurred once. One end of the junction fails to match germline, which may point to a read error. The chain recombines TRBV27 with TRBJ1-1; maybe TRBD1 (6 bases). CDR3 size: 14 residues. Germline CDR1 is MNHEY and CDR2 is SMNVEV (reference sequence). In DNA, the CDR3 is TGTTCCAGCAGTTTATTGCGGGGGCTTAGTGAAGCTTTCTTT. Translation: CSSSLLRGLSEAFF.

This chain connects TRBV5-6 to TRBJ1-5; the D is unclear. This CDR3 has 15 residues. Trimming stripped 4 bases from V and 2 bases from J, with 13 bases between. Per germline, CDR1 SGHDT and CDR2 YYEEEE. CDR3 residues: CASSPAGQGNQPQHF. The CDR3 DNA sequence: TGTGCCAGCAGCCCCGCTGGGCAGGGCAATCAGCCCCAGCATTTT.

This chain joins TRBV5-6 and TRBJ2-3; possible D gene TRBD2, 6 bases. The ends were cut back, 3 bases at V and 7 bases at J, with 18 bases in the middle. The length of the CDR3 is 15 residues. Germline CDR1 is SGHDT and CDR2 is YYEEEE. CDR3 loop: CASSSLVGGGYTQYF. For the CDR3, the DNA is TGTGCCAGCAGCTCCCTTGTCGGGGGAGGATATACGCAGTATTTT.

This clonotype has a count of ten or more. This sequence joins TRBV5-1 and TRBJ2-3, with D possibly TRBD1 on 5 matching bases. The CDR3 has 16 residues. V lost 3 bases to trimming and J lost 1 base, with 15 bases between them. The germline V gene encodes CDR1 SGHRS and CDR2 YFSETQ. CDR3 loop: CASSSLGRTRTDTQYF. The CDR3 DNA sequence: TGCGCCAGCAGCTCTTTGGGGCGGACCCGCACAGATACGCAGTATTTT.

The chain is built from TRBV14 and TRBJ1-1; no clear D. Per the germline V gene, CDR1 is SGHDN and CDR2 is FVKESK. The CDR3 sequence is 14 residues long. V was cut by 4 bases and J by 1 base, with 10 bases left in between. CDR3 sequence (DNA): TGTGCCAGCAGCCCGTGGGAGGGGAACACTGAAGCTTTCTTT. Its protein product is CASSPWEGNTEAFF.